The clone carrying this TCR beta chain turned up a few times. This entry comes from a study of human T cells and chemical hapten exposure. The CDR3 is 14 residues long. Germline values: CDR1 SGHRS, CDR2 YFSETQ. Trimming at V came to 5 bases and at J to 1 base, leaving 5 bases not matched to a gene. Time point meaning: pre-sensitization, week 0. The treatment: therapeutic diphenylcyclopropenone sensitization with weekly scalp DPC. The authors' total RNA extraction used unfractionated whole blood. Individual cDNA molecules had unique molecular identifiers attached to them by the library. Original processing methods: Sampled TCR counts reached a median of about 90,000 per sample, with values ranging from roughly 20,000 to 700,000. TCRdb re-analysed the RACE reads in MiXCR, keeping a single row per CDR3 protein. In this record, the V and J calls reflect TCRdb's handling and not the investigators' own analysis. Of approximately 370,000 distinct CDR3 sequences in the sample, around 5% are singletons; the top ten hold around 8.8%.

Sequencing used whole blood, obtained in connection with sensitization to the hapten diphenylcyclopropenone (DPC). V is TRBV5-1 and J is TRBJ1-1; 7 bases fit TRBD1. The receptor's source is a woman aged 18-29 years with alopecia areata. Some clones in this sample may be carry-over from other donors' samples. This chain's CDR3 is CASRQGGTNTEAFF. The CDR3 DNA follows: TGCGCCAGCAGGCAGGGGGGGACGAACACTGAAGCTTTCTTT.